This T cell receptor beta chain was sequenced in a study of OX40 agonist ivuxolimab in advanced cancers. Trimming stripped 9 bases from V and 4 bases from J, with 18 bases between. Germline V lookup: CDR1 MRHNA, CDR2 SNTAGT. The CDR3 runs to 14 residues. Points on this clone: The antigen is not known.

Study-level points and caveats: Expanded clones were, on average, more numerous in CD8+ T cells than in CD4+.

Here immunoSEQ multiplex PCR was the method, and the copy in TCRdb shows in-frame clones only, minus some. This sample carries 75,000 to 95,000 clones, more than 75% of them seen once, and the ten largest clones take around 4.5%. This chain connects TRBV6-4 to TRBJ1-2, with D unclear. The starting material was CD4+ or CD8+ T cells sorted from blood, obtained in a trial of the OX40 agonist ivuxolimab. The source is an adult with an advanced solid tumor such as melanoma, head and neck, liver or kidney cancer. The CDR3 protein is CARVPTTSGYGYTF. CDR3 in DNA: TGTGCCAGAGTCCCAACGACCAGTGGCTATGGCTACACCTTC.